The T cell receptor (beta chain) described here comes from a study of patients and donors after allogeneic stem cell transplantation. This clonotype was counted a few times. Germline V gene sequence: CDR1 SEHNR, CDR2 FQNEAQ (reference sequence). This CDR3 has 15 amino acids. V lost 5 bases and J lost 1, with 11 bases in between. TCRdb fed the RT-PCR reads into MiXCR, producing one record per CDR3 protein. The sample lists roughly 960,000 distinct CDR3 sequences; roughly 17% were seen once. This chain uses TRBV7-9 with TRBJ1-4; maybe TRBD1 (5 bases). The TCR originated in a human donor who was either an allogeneic HSCT recipient or a stem cell or donor lymphocyte infusion donor (not recorded which). It is not recorded whose cells these are; they may come from a transplant donor. The material sequenced was blood, either unsorted or a sorted T cell fraction (not recorded which). CDR3 sequence reads: CASSPGRKTNEKLFF. DNA of the CDR3: TGTGCCAGCAGCCCGGGACGTAAAACTAATGAAAAACTGTTTTTT.